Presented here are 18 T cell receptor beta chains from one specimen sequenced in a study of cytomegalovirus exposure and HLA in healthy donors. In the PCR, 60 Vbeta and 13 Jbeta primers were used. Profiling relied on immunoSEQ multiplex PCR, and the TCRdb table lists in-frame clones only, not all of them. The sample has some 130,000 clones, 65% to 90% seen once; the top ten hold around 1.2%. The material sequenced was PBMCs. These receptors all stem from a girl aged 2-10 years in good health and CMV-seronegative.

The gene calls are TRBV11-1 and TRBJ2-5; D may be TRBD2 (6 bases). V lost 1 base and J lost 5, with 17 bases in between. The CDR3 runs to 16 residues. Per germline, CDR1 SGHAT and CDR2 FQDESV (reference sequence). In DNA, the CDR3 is TGTGCCAGCAGCTTAGAGGTACCGGGAGCGTGGGAGACCCAGTACTTC. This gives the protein CASSLEVPGAWETQYF.

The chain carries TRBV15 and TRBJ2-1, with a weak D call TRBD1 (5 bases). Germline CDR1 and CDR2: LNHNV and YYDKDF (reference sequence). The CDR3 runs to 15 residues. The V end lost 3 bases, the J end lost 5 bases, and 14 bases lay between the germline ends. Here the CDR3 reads CATSSRAQSHNEQFF. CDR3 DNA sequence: TGTGCCACCAGCAGCAGGGCCCAATCGCACAATGAGCAGTTCTTC.

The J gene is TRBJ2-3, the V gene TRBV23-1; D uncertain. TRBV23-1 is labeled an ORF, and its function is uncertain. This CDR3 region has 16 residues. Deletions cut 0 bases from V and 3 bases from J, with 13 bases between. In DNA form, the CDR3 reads TGCGCCAGCAGTCAATCGAGCGAAAAACCTACAGATACGCAGTATTTT. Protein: CASSQSSEKPTDTQYF.

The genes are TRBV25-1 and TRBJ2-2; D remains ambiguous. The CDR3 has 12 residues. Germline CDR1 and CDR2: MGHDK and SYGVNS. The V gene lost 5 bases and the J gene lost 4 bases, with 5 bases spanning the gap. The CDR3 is CASSQITGELFF. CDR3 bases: TGTGCCAGCAGTCAGATCACCGGGGAGCTGTTTTTT.

As DNA, the CDR3 is TGCAGCGTTGAAGATTGGGGGGAGCCTCCGCAGTATTTT. Protein product: CSVEDWGEPPQYF. The gene calls are TRBV29-1 and TRBJ2-3; D perhaps matches TRBD2 (6 bases). CDR1 is SQVTM, CDR2 ANQGSEA, per germline. The CDR3 consists of 13 residues. V lost 0 bases and J lost 10, with 14 bases in between.

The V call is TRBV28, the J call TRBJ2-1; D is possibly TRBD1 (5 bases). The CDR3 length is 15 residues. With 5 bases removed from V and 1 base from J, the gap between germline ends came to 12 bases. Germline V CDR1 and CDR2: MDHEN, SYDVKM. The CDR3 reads CASSQTGPSYNEQFF. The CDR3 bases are TGTGCCAGCAGTCAAACAGGACCATCCTACAATGAGCAGTTCTTC.

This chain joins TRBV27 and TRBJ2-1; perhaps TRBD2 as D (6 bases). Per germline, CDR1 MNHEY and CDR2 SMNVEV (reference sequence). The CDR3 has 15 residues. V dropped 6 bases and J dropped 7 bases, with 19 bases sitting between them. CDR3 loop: CASRDGTSEVNEQFF. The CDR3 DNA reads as TGTGCCAGCAGGGACGGGACTTCGGAGGTAAATGAGCAGTTCTTC.

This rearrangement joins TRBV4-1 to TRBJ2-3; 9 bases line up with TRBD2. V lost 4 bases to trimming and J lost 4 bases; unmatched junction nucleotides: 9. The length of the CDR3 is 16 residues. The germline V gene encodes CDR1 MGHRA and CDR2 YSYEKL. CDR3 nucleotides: TGCGCCAGCAGCCTTGAACTAGCGGGTGCGTCAGATACGCAGTATTTT. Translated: CASSLELAGASDTQYF.

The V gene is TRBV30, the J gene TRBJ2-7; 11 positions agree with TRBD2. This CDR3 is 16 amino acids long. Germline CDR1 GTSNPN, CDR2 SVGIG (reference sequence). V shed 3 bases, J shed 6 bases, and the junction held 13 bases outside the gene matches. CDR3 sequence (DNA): TGTGCCTGGAGCTTAATTAGCGGGGGGGCATCGGCCGAGCAGTACTTC. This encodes CAWSLISGGASAEQYF.

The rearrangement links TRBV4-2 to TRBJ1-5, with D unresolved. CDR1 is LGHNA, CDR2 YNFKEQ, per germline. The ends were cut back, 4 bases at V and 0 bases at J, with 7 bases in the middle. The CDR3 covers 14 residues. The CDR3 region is CASSLEYSNQPQHF. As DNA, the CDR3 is TGTGCCAGCAGCCTAGAGTATAGCAATCAGCCCCAGCATTTT.

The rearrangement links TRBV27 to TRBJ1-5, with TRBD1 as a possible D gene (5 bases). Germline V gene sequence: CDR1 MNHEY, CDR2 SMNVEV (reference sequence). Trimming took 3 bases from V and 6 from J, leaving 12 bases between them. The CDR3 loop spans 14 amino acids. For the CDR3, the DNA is TGTGCCAGCAGTTTTGGGGGGAGAGGTCAGCCCCAGCATTTT. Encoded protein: CASSFGGRGQPQHF.

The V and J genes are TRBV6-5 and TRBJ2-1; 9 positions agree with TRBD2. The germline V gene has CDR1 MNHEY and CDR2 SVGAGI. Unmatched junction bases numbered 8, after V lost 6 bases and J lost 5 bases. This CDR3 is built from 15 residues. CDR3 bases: TGTGCCAGCAGAAAGAGCGGGGGGCCAAACAATGAGCAGTTCTTC. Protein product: CASRKSGGPNNEQFF.

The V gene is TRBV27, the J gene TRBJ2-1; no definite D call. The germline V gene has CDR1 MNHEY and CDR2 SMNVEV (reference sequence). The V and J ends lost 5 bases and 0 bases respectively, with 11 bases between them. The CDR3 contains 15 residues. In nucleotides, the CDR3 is TGTGCCAGCAGTCGGCTAGAGAGCTCCTACAATGAGCAGTTCTTC. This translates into CASSRLESSYNEQFF.

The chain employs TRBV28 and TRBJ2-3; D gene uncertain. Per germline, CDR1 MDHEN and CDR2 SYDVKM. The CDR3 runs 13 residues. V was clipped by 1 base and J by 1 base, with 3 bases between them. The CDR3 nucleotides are TGTGCCAGCAGTTTATCCGGCACAGATACGCAGTATTTT. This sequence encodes CASSLSGTDTQYF.

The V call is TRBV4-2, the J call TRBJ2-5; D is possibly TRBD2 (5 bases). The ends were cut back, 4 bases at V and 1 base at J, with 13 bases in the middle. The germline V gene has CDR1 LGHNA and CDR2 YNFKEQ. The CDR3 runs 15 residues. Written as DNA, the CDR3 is TGTGCCAGCAGCCGCGTCCGGGGTCCCCAAGAGACCCAGTACTTC. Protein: CASSRVRGPQETQYF.

The CDR3 DNA sequence: TGCGCCAGCAGCTTGGAGGGACTAGCGGCCAATGAGCAGTTCTTC. This gives the protein CASSLEGLAANEQFF. The V gene is TRBV5-1, the J gene TRBJ2-1; 11 bases are shared with TRBD2. J was trimmed by 6 bases and V by 0 bases; bases with no gene match: 2. Germline V gives CDR1 SGHRS, CDR2 YFSETQ. The CDR3 length is 15 residues.

The CDR3 sequence is CASSPLFYNEQFF. The DNA of the CDR3 is TGTGCCAGCAGCCCACTGTTTTACAATGAGCAGTTCTTC. The rearrangement uses TRBV7-2 and TRBJ2-1; D gene uncertain. Germline V gene data show CDR1 as SGHTA and CDR2 as FQGNSA. V was shortened by 5 bases and J by 4 bases, with 9 bases between the two germline ends. This CDR3 is built from 13 residues.

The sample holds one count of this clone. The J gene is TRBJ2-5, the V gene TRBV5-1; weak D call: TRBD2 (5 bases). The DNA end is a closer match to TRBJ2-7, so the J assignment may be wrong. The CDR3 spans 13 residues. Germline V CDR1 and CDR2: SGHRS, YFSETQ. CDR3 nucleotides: TGCGCCAGCAGCCCCGGACTGCACTACGAGCAGTACTTC. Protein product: CASSPGLHYEQYF.